This passage covers 4 T cell receptor beta chains from one sample sequenced in a study of T cell changes during pregnancy in multiple sclerosis. Only in-frame clones appear in the TCRdb table, and some are missing; sequencing was by immunoSEQ multiplex PCR. The sample lists 20,000 to 25,000 clones, over 80% seen once, with approximately 14% in the top ten. The sequenced sample was CD8+ T cells from peripheral blood mononuclear cells, obtained in the first trimester of pregnancy. The receptors originated from a female donor in good health, enrolled as a control in a pregnancy study.

V usage is TRBV2 and J usage is TRBJ2-7; a weak D match, TRBD2 (6 bases). The V and J ends lost 8 bases and 5 bases respectively, with 13 bases between them. Germline V gene sequence: CDR1 SNHLY, CDR2 FYNNEI. The length of the CDR3 is 12 residues. Here the CDR3 reads CASLGGRDEQYF. The CDR3 bases are TGTGCCAGCCTCGGGGGTAGGGACGAGCAGTACTTC. Full variable domain (outside the CDR3, taken from reference TRBV2 and TRBJ2-7): EPEVTQTPSHQVTQMGQEVILRCVPISNHLYFYWYRQILGQKVEFLVSFYNNEISEKSEIFDDQFSVERPDGSNFTLKIRSTKLEDSAMYFCASLGGRDEQYFGPGTRLTVT.

CDR3 residues: CASSQLTGSLNTEAFF. For the CDR3, the DNA is TGTGCCAGCAGCCAACTGACAGGGTCCTTGAACACTGAAGCTTTCTTT. The V and J genes are TRBV14 and TRBJ1-1, with 7 bases lining up with TRBD1. This CDR3 is built from 16 residues. Germline V CDR1 and CDR2: SGHDN, FVKESK. With 2 bases clipped from V and 0 bases from J, the junction kept 6 bases outside the gene matches.

This rearrangement joins TRBV6-6 to TRBJ1-1; 8 nucleotides agree with TRBD1. Germline assignment: CDR1 MNHNY and CDR2 SVGAGI (reference sequence). This CDR3 contains 14 residues. J was trimmed by 5 bases and V by 4 bases; bases with no gene match: 6. CDR3: CASSSRTGRTEAFF. The CDR3 nucleotides read TGTGCCAGCAGTTCCAGGACAGGGAGGACTGAAGCTTTCTTT.

On this clone: This same CDR3 is encoded by further DNA sequences in the sample. The rearrangement uses TRBV7-9 and TRBJ1-6; 8 bases match TRBD1. The germline gives CDR1 SEHNR, CDR2 FQNEAQ (reference sequence). The CDR3 extends over 17 amino acids. V shed 5 bases and J 7 bases; nucleotides not matched to a gene: 13. The CDR3 region is CASSPTRTGPGNSPLHF. The CDR3 nucleotides are TGTGCCAGCAGCCCCACCCGGACAGGGCCCGGGAATTCACCCCTCCACTTT.